The 10 T cell receptor beta chains presented below share a single source sample, sequenced in a study of identical twins. One entry per CDR3 protein results from TCRdb running MiXCR on the 5' RACE reads. The repertoire holds 400,000 to 650,000 distinct CDR3 sequences, roughly 21% seen once, with around 0.91% in the top ten. The sample was also linked to a second study, of T cells expressing NK-cell markers.

Sequencing was performed on CD4+ T cells sorted from blood. The receptors derive from a woman in her late teens or twenties in good health.

This clonotype appeared a few times. The V gene is TRBV6-1, the J gene TRBJ2-6, with D hard to call. The germline V gene encodes CDR1 MNHNS and CDR2 SASEGT. Trimming pared 4 bases from V and 0 bases from J, leaving 13 bases between. The length of the CDR3 is 17 residues. The CDR3 DNA sequence: TGTGCCAGCAGTGTAAAAGCCCGGAGCTCTGGGGCCAACGTCCTGACTTTC. This translates into CASSVKARSSGANVLTF.

The table lists this clonotype with a few counts. V and J are TRBV6-5 and TRBJ1-5, with no clear D. The V end was cut by 0 bases, the J end by 12 bases, with 12 bases between. Germline CDR1 and CDR2: MNHEY and SVGAGI. The length of the CDR3 is 13 residues. CDR3 sequence reads: CASSYSAVGFQHF. Written as DNA, the CDR3 is TGTGCCAGCAGTTACTCGGCCGTCGGTTTCCAGCATTTT.

The rearrangement links TRBV5-6 to TRBJ2-3; D remains ambiguous. Germline assignment: CDR1 SGHDT and CDR2 YYEEEE. The CDR3 has 13 residues. The V gene lost 5 bases and the J gene lost 4 bases, with 11 bases spanning the gap. CDR3 in DNA: TGTGCCAGCAGTGATTCTCGGTCAGATACGCAGTATTTT. Encoded protein: CASSDSRSDTQYF.

This clonotype was picked up a small number of times. The CDR3 region has the DNA TGTGCCAGCAGCCCACCTTACAGGGAAGCTTTCTTT. It codes for CASSPPYREAFF. The rearrangement uses TRBV12-3 or TRBV12-4 and TRBJ1-1; tentatively, D is TRBD1 (5 bases). V shed 6 bases and J shed 8 bases, with 13 bases lying between them. This CDR3 is built from 12 residues.

The rearrangement links TRBV6-5 to TRBJ2-2, with 9 bases lining up with TRBD2. J gave up 6 bases and V 3 bases, and 8 bases lay outside the gene matches. CDR1 and CDR2 from the germline V gene are MNHEY and SVGAGI. The CDR3 is 16 residues long. The CDR3 sequence: CASSYTSGWRAGELFF. For the CDR3, the DNA is TGTGCCAGCAGTTATACTAGCGGGTGGCGTGCCGGGGAGCTGTTTTTT.

In this sample, this clonotype turned up a few times. The gene calls are TRBV27 and TRBJ1-1; a weak D match, TRBD1 (6 bases). V lost 3 bases to trimming and J lost 4 bases, with 18 bases between them. The germline V gene has CDR1 MNHEY and CDR2 SMNVEV (reference sequence). There are 16 residues in the CDR3. CDR3 in DNA: TGTGCCAGCAGTTTGGATATTTGGGGGCGGACCACTGAAGCTTTCTTT. Its translation: CASSLDIWGRTTEAFF.

This clonotype was seen a handful of times. The chain uses TRBV6-5 and TRBJ2-3; no definite D call. This CDR3 region has 13 residues. The V and J ends lost 0 bases and 6 bases respectively, with 7 bases between them. From germline, CDR1 is MNHEY and CDR2 SVGAGI. The CDR3 DNA reads as TGTGCCAGCAGTTACTCGACTGGGGATACGCAGTATTTT. Its translation: CASSYSTGDTQYF.

The V call is TRBV4-2, the J call TRBJ2-5; D unclear. There are 15 residues in the CDR3. V lost 2 bases, J lost 1 base, and 11 bases lay in between. The germline gives CDR1 LGHNA, CDR2 YNFKEQ. The CDR3 reads CASSQRGRTQETQYF. CDR3 in DNA: TGTGCCAGCAGCCAACGAGGACGGACCCAAGAGACCCAGTACTTC.

The rearrangement links TRBV20-1 to TRBJ1-2; 9 bases align to TRBD1. The CDR3 runs 13 residues. The V gene's germline CDR1 is DFQATT and CDR2 SNEGSKA (reference sequence). The junction had 7 bases not matched to a gene; V was cut back by 6 bases and J by 5 bases. In nucleotides, the CDR3 is TGCAGTGCCCCCGCGGGGACAGGGTATGGCTACACCTTC. It yields the protein CSAPAGTGYGYTF.

The sample holds a few counts of this clonotype. CDR3 in amino acids: CASSKVPSGKPYNEQFF. CDR3 nucleotides: TGTGCCAGCAGCAAAGTCCCTAGCGGGAAACCTTACAATGAGCAGTTCTTC. The chain has TRBV21-1 and TRBJ2-1; TRBD2 is the table's D call and was not checked against the DNA. TRBV21-1 is a pseudogene segment. This CDR3 is 17 amino acids long.